The clone carrying this T cell receptor beta chain was seen only once. This entry belongs to a study of T cell changes during pregnancy in multiple sclerosis. The junction had 10 bases not matched to a gene; V was cut back by 4 bases and J by 3 bases. The V gene's germline CDR1 is SGHRS and CDR2 YFSETQ. The CDR3 totals 16 residues. Only in-frame clones appear in the TCRdb table, and some are missing; sequencing was by immunoSEQ multiplex PCR. Seen here are about 52,000 clones, around 92% observed once, and the top ten hold less than 0.3%. The TCR comes from a female donor with multiple sclerosis, enrolled in a pregnancy study. The material sequenced was CD4+ T cells from peripheral blood mononuclear cells, taken in the third trimester of pregnancy. The V and J genes are TRBV5-1 and TRBJ1-3; the match to TRBD1 covers 7 bases. Here the CDR3 reads CASSPSGTAHGNTIYF. The CDR3 DNA is TGCGCCAGCAGCCCATCAGGGACAGCCCATGGAAACACCATATATTTT. The whole variable domain, remainder taken from reference TRBV5-1 and TRBJ1-3, is KAGVTQTPRYLIKTRGQQVTLSCSPISGHRSVSWYQQTPGQGLQFLFEYFSETQRNKGNFPGRFSGRQFSNSRSEMNVSTLELGDSALYLCASSPSGTAHGNTIYFGEGSWLTVV.